This TCR beta chain was profiled in a study of regulatory T cells in long-lasting Graves disease. Findings and caveats of the study: Persistent disease favored TRBV28, TRBJ1-2 and TRBJ2-5.

The time point denotes: newly diagnosed GD, antithyroid drugs for less than 3 months. TCR sequences were obtained from RNA taken from PBMCs. This clonotype has a count of ten or more. The antigen is unknown. Assembly of TCR beta libraries relied on iRepertoire HTBI primers together with Arm-PCR of CDR3 regions. TCRdb fed the multiplex PCR reads into MiXCR, producing one record per CDR3 protein. In the table there are about 420,000 distinct CDR3 sequences, about a sixth of which are singletons. CDR1 is SGHTA, CDR2 FQGNSA, per germline. Trimming left V 1 base short and J 12 bases short, with 13 bases between. The CDR3 covers 13 residues. These data also featured in a second study, about T cells in Graves' hyperthyroidism and ophthalmopathy. That paper notes: Diagnoses rested on clinical symptoms, serum thyroxine and TRAb, thyroid ultrasound and orbital computed tomography. When the TCR CDR3 underwent first-round RT-PCR, the HTBI primer set was used. For ophthalmopathy, model prediction preceded onset by a median about 6 months.

The clonotype comes from a woman in her late teens or twenties with Graves disease. V usage is TRBV7-2 and J usage is TRBJ2-1, with D perhaps matching TRBD1 or TRBD2 (5 bases each). Here the sequenced sample was peripheral blood mononuclear cells (PBMCs), taken at new diagnosis, from a patient treated with antithyroid drugs. This CDR3 is CASSLDWGSGQFF. Here the CDR3 DNA reads TGTGCCAGCAGCTTAGACTGGGGGAGTGGGCAGTTCTTC.